The 3 T cell receptor beta chains below come from one sample, sequenced in a study of shared clonotypes between healthy human individuals. The protocol was immunoSEQ multiplex PCR, while the TCRdb copy is restricted to in-frame clones and leaves out a portion. This table holds fewer than 200,000 clones, approximately 62% found once. The sample was memory CD4+ T cells sorted from blood. This sample's subset: CD45RA-negative fraction. The source of these receptors is a man aged 25-45 years in good health.

The J gene is TRBJ1-1, the V gene TRBV28; D might be TRBD1 (5 bases). The V end was cut by 3 bases, the J end by 1 base, with 9 bases between. CDR1 is MDHEN and CDR2 is SYDVKM in the germline V gene. The CDR3 extends over 14 amino acids. CDR3 amino acids: CASSLGHRNTEAFF. In nucleotides, the CDR3 is TGTGCCAGCAGTTTGGGGCACAGGAACACTGAAGCTTTCTTT.

V is TRBV6-1 and J is TRBJ1-4; D is possibly TRBD1 (5 bases). The ends were cut back, 4 bases at V and 2 bases at J, with 17 bases in the middle. This CDR3 has 17 residues. Germline CDR1 is MNHNS and CDR2 is SASEGT. DNA of the CDR3: TGTGCCAGCAGTGCAAGGACGGGGCGAAACACTAATGAAAAACTGTTTTTT. It codes for CASSARTGRNTNEKLFF.

V usage is TRBV7-2 and J usage is TRBJ2-7, with D unresolved. The CDR3 runs to 11 residues. Germline V gene data show CDR1 as SGHTA and CDR2 as FQGNSA. The V end was cut by 1 base, the J end by 10 bases, with 8 bases between. The CDR3: CASSLESDQYF. DNA of the CDR3: TGTGCCAGCAGCTTAGAATCGGATCAGTACTTC.